This T cell receptor beta chain stems from a study of T cell changes during pregnancy in multiple sclerosis. The data were produced by immunoSEQ multiplex PCR, yet TCRdb's version contains in-frame clones alone and is incomplete. This table has over 70,000 clones, around 92% appearing once. Trimming shortened V by 4 bases and J by 2 bases, and 11 bases separated the two germline ends. The CDR3 sequence is 14 residues long. Germline-derived CDR1 and CDR2 are SNHLY and FYNNEI. The gene calls are TRBV2 and TRBJ2-5, with D possibly TRBD1 on 6 matching bases. The material was peripheral blood, obtained in the third trimester of pregnancy. This TCR came from a female donor in good health, enrolled as a control in a pregnancy study. The CDR3 bases are TGTGCCAGCAGTGCGGCAGGGGCTCAAGAGACCCAGTACTTC. This encodes CASSAAGAQETQYF.